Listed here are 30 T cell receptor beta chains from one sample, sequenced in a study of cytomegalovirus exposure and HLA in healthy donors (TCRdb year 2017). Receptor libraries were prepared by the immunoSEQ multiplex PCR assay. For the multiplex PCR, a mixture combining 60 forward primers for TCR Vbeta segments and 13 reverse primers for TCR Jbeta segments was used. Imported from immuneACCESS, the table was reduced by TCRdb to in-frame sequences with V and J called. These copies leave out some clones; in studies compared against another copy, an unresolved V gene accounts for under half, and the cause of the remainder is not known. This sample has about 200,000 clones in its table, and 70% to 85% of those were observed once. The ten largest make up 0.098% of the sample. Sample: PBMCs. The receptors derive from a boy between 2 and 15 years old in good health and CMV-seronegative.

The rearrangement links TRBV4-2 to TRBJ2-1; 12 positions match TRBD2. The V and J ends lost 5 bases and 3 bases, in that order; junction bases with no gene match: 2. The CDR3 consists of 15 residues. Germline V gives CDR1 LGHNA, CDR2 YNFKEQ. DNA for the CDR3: TGTGCCAGCAGCACTAGCGGGGGGATCTACAATGAGCAGTTCTTC. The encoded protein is CASSTSGGIYNEQFF.

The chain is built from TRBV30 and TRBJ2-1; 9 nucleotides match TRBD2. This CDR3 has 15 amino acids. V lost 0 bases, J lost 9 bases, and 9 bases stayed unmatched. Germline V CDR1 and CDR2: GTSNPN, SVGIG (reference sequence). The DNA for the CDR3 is TGTGCCTGGAGTGTCAGGCTAGCGGGACCTCCTGAGCAGTTCTTC. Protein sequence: CAWSVRLAGPPEQFF.

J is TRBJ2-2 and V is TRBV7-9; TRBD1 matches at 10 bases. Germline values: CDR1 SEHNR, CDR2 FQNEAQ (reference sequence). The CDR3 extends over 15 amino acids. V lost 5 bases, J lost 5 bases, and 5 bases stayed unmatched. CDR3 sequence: CASSPGTGETGELFF. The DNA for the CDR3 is TGTGCCAGCAGCCCCGGGACAGGGGAGACCGGGGAGCTGTTTTTT.

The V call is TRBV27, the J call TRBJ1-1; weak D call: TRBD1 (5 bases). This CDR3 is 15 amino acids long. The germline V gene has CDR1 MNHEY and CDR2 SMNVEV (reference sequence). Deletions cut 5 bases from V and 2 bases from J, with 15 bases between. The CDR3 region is CASSPAGGGNTEAFF. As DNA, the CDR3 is TGTGCCAGCAGTCCCGCGGGGGGGGGAAACACTGAAGCTTTCTTT.

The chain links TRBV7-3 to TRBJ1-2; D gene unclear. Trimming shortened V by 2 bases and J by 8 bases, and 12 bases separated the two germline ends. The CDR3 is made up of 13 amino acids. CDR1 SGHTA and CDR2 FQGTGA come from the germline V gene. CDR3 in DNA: TGTGCCAGCAGCTTAGTAGAGTCTGTGGGCTACACCTTC. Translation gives CASSLVESVGYTF.

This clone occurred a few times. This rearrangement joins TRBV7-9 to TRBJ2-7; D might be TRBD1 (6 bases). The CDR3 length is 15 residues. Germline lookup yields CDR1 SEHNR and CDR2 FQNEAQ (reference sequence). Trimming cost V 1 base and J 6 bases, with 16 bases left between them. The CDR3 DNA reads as TGTGCCAGCAGCTTAGGTGGGACACCGAGGGGCGAGCAGTACTTC. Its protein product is CASSLGGTPRGEQYF.

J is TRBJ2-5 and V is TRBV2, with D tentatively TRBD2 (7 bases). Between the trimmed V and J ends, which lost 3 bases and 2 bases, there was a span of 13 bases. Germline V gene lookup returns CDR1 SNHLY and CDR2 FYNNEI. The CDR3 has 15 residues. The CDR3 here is CASSDEGGKQETQYF. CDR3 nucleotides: TGTGCCAGCAGTGATGAGGGGGGGAAACAAGAGACCCAGTACTTC.

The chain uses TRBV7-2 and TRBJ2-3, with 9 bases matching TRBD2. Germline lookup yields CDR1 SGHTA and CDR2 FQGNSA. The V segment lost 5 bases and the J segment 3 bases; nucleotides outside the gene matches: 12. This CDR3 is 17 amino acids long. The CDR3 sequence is CASSAEGIAGETDTQYF. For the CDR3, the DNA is TGTGCCAGCAGCGCCGAGGGGATAGCGGGGGAAACAGATACGCAGTATTTT.

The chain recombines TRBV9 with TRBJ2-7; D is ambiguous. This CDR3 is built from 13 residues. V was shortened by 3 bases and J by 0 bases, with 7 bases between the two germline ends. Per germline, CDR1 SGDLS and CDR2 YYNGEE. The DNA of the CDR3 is TGTGCCAGCAGCGGACACACCTCCTACGAGCAGTACTTC. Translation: CASSGHTSYEQYF.

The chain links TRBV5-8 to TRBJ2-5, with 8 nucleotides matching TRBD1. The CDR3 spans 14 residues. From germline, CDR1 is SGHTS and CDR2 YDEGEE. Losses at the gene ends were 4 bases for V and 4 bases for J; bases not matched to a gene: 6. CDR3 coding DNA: TGTGCCAGCAGCACAGGACAGGGAGGAGAGACCCAGTACTTC. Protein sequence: CASSTGQGGETQYF.

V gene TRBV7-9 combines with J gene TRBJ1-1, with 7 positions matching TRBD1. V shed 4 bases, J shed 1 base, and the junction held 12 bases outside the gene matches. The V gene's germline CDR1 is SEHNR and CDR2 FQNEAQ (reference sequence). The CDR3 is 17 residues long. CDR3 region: CASSYTRRQGPNTEAFF. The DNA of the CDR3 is TGTGCCAGCAGCTACACCCGTCGACAGGGCCCGAACACTGAAGCTTTCTTT.

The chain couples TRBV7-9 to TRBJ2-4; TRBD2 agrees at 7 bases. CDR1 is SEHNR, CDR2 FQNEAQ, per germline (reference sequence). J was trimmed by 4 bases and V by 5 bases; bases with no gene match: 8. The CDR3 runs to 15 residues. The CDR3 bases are TGTGCCAGCAGCGCTGGGGGGGGTTCAAAAAACATTCAGTACTTC. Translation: CASSAGGGSKNIQYF.

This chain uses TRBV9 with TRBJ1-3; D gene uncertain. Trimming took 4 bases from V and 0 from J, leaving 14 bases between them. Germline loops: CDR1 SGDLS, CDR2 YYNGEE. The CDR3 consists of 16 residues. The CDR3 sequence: CASSRTSELSGNTIYF. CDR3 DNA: TGTGCCAGCAGCAGAACATCGGAGCTCTCTGGAAACACCATATATTTT.

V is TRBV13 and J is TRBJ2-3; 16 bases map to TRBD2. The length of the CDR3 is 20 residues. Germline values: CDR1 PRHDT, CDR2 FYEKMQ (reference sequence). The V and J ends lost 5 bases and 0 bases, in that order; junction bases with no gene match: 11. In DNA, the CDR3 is TGTGCCAGCAGCCTCAAAACGGGACTAGCGGGGGGGTATAGCACAGATACGCAGTATTTT. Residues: CASSLKTGLAGGYSTDTQYF.

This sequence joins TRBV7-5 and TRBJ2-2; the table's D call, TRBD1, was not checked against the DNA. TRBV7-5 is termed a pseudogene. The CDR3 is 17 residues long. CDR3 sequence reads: CARSFHRDTPNTGELFF. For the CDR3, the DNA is TGTGCCAGAAGCTTTCACCGGGACACCCCGAACACCGGGGAGCTGTTTTTT.

DNA for the CDR3: TGTGCCAGCAGTTTGACTAGTGCTGACACAGATACGCAGTATTTT. It specifies CASSLTSADTDTQYF. This rearrangement joins TRBV2 to TRBJ2-3; the D gene is possibly TRBD2 (6 bases). From germline, CDR1 is SNHLY and CDR2 FYNNEI. V was trimmed by 5 bases and J by 2 bases, leaving 14 bases between them. The CDR3 is 15 residues long.

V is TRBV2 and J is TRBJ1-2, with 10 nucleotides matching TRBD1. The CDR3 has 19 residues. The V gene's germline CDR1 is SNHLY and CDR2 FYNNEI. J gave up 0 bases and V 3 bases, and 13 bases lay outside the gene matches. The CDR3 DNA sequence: TGTGCCAGCAGTGATGGCCGGGACAGGGGACGGAAAGCTAACTATGGCTACACCTTC. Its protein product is CASSDGRDRGRKANYGYTF.

The DNA for the CDR3 is TGTGCCAGCAGCGCGAGAGGGACAGGCCCATCCTATGGCTACACCTTC. Amino acids: CASSARGTGPSYGYTF. The chain couples TRBV9 to TRBJ1-2, with TRBD1 matching over 8 bases. The CDR3 length is 16 residues. V shed 3 bases and J 4 bases; nucleotides not matched to a gene: 11. Germline values: CDR1 SGDLS, CDR2 YYNGEE.

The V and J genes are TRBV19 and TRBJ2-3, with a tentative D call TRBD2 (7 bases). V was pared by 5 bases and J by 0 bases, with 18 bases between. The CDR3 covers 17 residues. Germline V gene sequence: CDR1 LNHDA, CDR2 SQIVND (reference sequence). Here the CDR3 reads CASSPPEGGRSTDTQYF. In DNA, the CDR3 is TGTGCCAGTAGTCCCCCCGAGGGGGGGCGAAGCACAGATACGCAGTATTTT.

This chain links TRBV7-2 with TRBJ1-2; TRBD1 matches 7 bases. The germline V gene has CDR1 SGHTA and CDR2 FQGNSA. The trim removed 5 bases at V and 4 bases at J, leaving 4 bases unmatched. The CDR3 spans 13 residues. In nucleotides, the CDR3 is TGTGCCAGCAGCCTGGACAGGTTCTATGGCTACACCTTC. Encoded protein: CASSLDRFYGYTF.

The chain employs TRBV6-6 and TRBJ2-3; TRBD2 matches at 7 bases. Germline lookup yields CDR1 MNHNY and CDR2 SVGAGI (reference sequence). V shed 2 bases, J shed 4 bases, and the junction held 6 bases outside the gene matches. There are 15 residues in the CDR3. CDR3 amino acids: CASSYRAGRADTQYF. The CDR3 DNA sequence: TGTGCCAGCAGTTACCGAGCGGGGAGGGCAGATACGCAGTATTTT.

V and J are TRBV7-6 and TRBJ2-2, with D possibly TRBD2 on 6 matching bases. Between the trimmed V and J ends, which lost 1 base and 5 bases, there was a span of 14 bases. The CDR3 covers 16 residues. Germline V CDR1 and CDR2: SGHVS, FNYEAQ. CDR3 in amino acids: CASSLGRGLETGELFF. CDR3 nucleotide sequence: TGTGCCAGCAGCTTAGGACGGGGACTTGAAACCGGGGAGCTGTTTTTT.

CDR3 nucleotides: TGTGCCAGCAGCTTTGTCACTAGCGGGGGTTACGAGCAGTACTTC. As protein: CASSFVTSGGYEQYF. The rearrangement joins TRBV12-1 to TRBJ2-7; the D call in the table, TRBD2, was not verified against the DNA. TRBV12-1 is a known pseudogene. The CDR3 loop spans 15 amino acids.

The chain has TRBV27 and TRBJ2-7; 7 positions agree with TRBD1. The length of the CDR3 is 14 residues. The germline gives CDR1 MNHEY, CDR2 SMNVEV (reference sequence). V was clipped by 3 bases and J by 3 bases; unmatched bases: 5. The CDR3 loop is CASSFTGQDYEQYF. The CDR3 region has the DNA TGTGCCAGCAGTTTTACCGGACAGGACTACGAGCAGTACTTC.

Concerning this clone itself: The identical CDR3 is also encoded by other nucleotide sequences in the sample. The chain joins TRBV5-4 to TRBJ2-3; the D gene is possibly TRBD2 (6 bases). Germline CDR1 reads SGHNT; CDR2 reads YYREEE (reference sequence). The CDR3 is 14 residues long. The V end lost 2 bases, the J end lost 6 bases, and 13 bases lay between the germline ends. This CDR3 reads CASSFTGVGDTQYF. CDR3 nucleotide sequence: TGTGCCAGCAGCTTCACGGGGGTGGGGGATACGCAGTATTTT. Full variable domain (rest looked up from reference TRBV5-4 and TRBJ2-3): ETGVTQSPTHLIKTRGQQVTLRCSSQSGHNTVSWYQQALGQGPQFIFQYYREEENGRGNFPPRFSGLQFPNYSSELNVNALELDDSALYLCASSFTGVGDTQYFGPGTRLTVL.

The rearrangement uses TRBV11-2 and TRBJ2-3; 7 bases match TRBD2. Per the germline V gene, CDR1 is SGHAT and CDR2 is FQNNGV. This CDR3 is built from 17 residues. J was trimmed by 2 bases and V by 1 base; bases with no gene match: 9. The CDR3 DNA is TGTGCCAGCAGCTTAGGCCCGGGACTACTGATCACAGATACGCAGTATTTT. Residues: CASSLGPGLLITDTQYF.

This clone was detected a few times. CDR3 loop: CASSLDRSSYNEQFF. Written as DNA, the CDR3 is TGTGCCAGCAGTCTGGACAGGAGCTCCTACAATGAGCAGTTCTTC. This rearrangement joins TRBV6-5 to TRBJ2-1, with 7 bases identical to TRBD1. The CDR3 is 15 residues long. Losses at the gene ends were 5 bases for V and 0 bases for J; bases not matched to a gene: 4. The germline V gene encodes CDR1 MNHEY and CDR2 SVGAGI.

The CDR3 bases are TGTGCCACCGAACAGCTTTACGAGCAGTACTTC. It encodes CATEQLYEQYF. The V and J genes are TRBV6-1 and TRBJ2-7; D call uncertain. Germline assignment: CDR1 MNHNS and CDR2 SASEGT. The CDR3 covers 11 residues. Trimming removed 10 bases at V and 4 bases at J, with 11 bases between.

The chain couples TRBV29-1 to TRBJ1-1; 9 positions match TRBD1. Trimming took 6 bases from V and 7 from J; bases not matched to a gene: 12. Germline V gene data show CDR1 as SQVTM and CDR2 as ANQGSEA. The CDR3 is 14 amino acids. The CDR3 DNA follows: TGCAGCGTCGGGGAACAGGGGGCTTTTGGTGAAGCTTTCTTT. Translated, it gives CSVGEQGAFGEAFF.

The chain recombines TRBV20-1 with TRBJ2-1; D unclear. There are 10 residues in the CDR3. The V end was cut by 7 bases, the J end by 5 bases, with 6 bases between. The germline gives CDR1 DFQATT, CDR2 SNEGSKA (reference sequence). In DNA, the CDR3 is TGCAGTGTTCTTGACAATGAGCAGTTCTTC. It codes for CSVLDNEQFF.